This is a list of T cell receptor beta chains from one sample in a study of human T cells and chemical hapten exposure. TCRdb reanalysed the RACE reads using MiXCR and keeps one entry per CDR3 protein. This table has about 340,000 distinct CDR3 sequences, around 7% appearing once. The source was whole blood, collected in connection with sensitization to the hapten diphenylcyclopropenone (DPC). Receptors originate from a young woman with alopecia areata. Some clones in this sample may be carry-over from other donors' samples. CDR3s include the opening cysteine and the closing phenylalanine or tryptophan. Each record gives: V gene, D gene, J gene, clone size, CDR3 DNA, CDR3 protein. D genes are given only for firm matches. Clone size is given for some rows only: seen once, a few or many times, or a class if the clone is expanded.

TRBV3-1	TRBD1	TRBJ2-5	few	TGTGCCAGCAGCCAACGGACAGGGGGCTTCGAGACCCAGTACTTC	CASSQRTGGFETQYF
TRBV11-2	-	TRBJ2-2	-	TGTGCCAGCAGCTCAACTCGCACCGGGGAGCTGTTTTTT	CASSSTRTGELFF
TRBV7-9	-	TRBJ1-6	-	TGTGCCAGCAGCTTAGCGGGGGGCAATAATTCACCCCTCCACTTT	CASSLAGGNNSPLHF
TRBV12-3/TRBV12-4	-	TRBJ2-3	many	TGTGCCAGCAGTCCGGTCACAGATACGCAGTATTTT	CASSPVTDTQYF
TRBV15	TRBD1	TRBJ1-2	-	TGTGCCACCAGCAGGATCGAAGACGTGACAGGGAAAGGCTACACCTTC	CATSRIEDVTGKGYTF
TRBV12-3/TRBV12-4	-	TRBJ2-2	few	TGTGCCTTACAGGGCTACACCGGGGAGCTGTTTTTT	CALQGYTGELFF
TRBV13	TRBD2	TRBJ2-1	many	TGTGCCAGCAGCTTTAGACTAGCGGAGTGGACTGACTACAATGAGCAGTTCTTC	CASSFRLAEWTDYNEQFF
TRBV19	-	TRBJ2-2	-	TGTGCCAGTAGTATGAGGGCGACAGCGACCACCGGGGAGCTGTTTTTT	CASSMRATATTGELFF
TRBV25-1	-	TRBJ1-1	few	TGTGCCAGCAGTGAAGGGGGCGAGAGGACTGAAGCTTTCTTT	CASSEGGERTEAFF
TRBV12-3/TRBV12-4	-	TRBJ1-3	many	TGTGCCCTGAAGGACGGGGACTCTGGAAACACCATATATTTT	CALKDGDSGNTIYF
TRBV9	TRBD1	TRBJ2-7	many	TGTGCCAGCAGCAACGGGGACAGAGTCTACGAGCAGTACTTC	CASSNGDRVYEQYF
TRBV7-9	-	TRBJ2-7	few	TGTGCCAGCAGCTTAGCGGTCACCTACGAGCAGTACTTC	CASSLAVTYEQYF
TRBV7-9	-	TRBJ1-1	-	TGTGCCAGCAGCATAGGTACGGCAGGGAACACTGAAGCTTTCTTT	CASSIGTAGNTEAFF
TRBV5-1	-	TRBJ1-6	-	TGCGCCAGCGGCGATGTGGATAATTCACCCCTCCACTTT	CASGDVDNSPLHF
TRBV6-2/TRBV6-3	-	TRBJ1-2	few	TGTGCCAGCAGTTACGCTAGGACCGCTGCCTCCTATGGCTACACCTTC	CASSYARTAASYGYTF
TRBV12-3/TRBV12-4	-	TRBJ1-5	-	TGTGCCAGCAGTGACGGATTGAGACAGCCCCAGCATTTT	CASSDGLRQPQHF
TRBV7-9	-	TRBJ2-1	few	TGTGCCAGCAACTGGGACGGACTCTACAATGAGCAGTTCTTC	CASNWDGLYNEQFF
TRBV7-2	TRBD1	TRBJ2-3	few	TGTGCCAGCAGCTTAGGCGGGACAGGGGCTGATACGCAGTATTTT	CASSLGGTGADTQYF
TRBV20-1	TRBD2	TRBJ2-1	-	TGCAGTGCTATTGGCTCCGGACTGCGGGAGTACAATGAGCAGTTCTTC	CSAIGSGLREYNEQFF
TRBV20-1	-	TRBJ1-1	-	TGCAGTGCTACCCCCGGATGGGGGGCTGAGGGCACTGAAGCTTTCTTT	CSATPGWGAEGTEAFF
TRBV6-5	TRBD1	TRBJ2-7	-	TGTGCCAGCAGTTCCGGGACAGGGGAAGAGCAGTACTTC	CASSSGTGEEQYF
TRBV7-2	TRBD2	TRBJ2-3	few	TGTGCCAGCAGCTTACTAGCGGGGAAGGCGGATACGCAGTATTTT	CASSLLAGKADTQYF
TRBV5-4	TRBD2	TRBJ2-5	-	TGTGCCAGCAGCACTAGCGGGGGCCGAGGGACCCAGTACTTC	CASSTSGGRGTQYF
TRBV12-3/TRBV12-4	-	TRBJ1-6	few	TGTGCCAGCAGTTTACGATATAATTCACCCCTCCACTTT	CASSLRYNSPLHF
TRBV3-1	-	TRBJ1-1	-	TGTGCCAGCAGCCAAGACCCCGCAGGCTACACTGAAGCTTTCTTT	CASSQDPAGYTEAFF
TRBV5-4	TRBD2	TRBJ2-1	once	TGTGCCAGCAGCTTGGGACTAGCGGGCCCCAGGGAGCAGTTCTTC	CASSLGLAGPREQFF
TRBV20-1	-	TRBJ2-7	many	TGCAGTGCTAGAGTCGTAGGGGGAATCGACGAGCAGTACTTC	CSARVVGGIDEQYF
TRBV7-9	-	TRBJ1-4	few	TGTGCCAGTACAGGGAGCACTAATGAAAAACTGTTTTTT	CASTGSTNEKLFF
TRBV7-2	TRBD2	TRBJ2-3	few	TGTGCCAGCAGCAGGACTAGCGGGGCCACAGATACGCAGTATTTT	CASSRTSGATDTQYF
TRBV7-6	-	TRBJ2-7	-	TGTGCCAGCAGCTTAGTTGGCGGGGCAAGCTCCTACGAGCAGTACTTC	CASSLVGGASSYEQYF
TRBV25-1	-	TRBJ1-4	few	TGTGCCAGCAGTGAATCCAGGGTTTGGGCTAATGAAAAACTGTTTTTT	CASSESRVWANEKLFF
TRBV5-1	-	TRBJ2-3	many	TGCGCCAGCAGCGAACAACTAGCAGCTAACACAGATACGCAGTATTTT	CASSEQLAANTDTQYF
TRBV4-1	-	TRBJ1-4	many	TGCGCCAGCAGCCAACTGTACCCAGCAACTAATGAAAAACTGTTTTTT	CASSQLYPATNEKLFF
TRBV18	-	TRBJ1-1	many	TGTGCCAGCTCAAAGGTTTATGACAGGAACACTGAAGCTTTCTTT	CASSKVYDRNTEAFF
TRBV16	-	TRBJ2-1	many	TGTGCCAGCAGCCCCGGAATTTACAATGAGCAGTTCTTC	CASSPGIYNEQFF
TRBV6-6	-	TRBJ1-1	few	TGTGCCAGCGCTCCCGGGACGGAGGCTTTCTTT	CASAPGTEAFF
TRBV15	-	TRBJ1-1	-	TGTGCCACCAGCAGAGTTCGGTTTGTCCGGAGGAACACTGAAGCTTTCTTT	CATSRVRFVRRNTEAFF
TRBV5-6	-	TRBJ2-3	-	TGTGCCAGCAGCGCTGGACAGCCCACAGATACGCAGTATTTT	CASSAGQPTDTQYF
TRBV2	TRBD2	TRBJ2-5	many	TGTGCCAGCAACCGACTAGCGGGGACAGAGACCCAGTACTTC	CASNRLAGTETQYF
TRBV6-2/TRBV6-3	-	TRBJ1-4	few	TGTGCCAGCAGGCGCTTACCGGGACAAGGACTGTTTTTT	CASRRLPGQGLFF
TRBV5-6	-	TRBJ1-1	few	TGTGCCAGCAGCTTGGATCCCTCGAGTGAAGCTTTCTTT	CASSLDPSSEAFF
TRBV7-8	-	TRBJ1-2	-	TGTGCCAGCAGCTTACCACAGGGATATGGCTACACCTTC	CASSLPQGYGYTF
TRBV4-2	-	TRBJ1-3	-	TGTGCCAGCAGCCAAGAGTCCACAGCCACTGGAAACACCATATATTTT	CASSQESTATGNTIYF
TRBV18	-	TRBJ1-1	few	TGTGCCAGCTCCGCTGACAGGATGTACACTGAAGCTTTCTTT	CASSADRMYTEAFF
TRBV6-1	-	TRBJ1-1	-	TGTGCCAGCAGTGAAAGGGAGTACACTGAAGCTTTCTTT	CASSEREYTEAFF
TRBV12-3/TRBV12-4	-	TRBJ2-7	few	TGTGCCAGCAGTTTCAACAGGGCTCACGAGCAGTACTTC	CASSFNRAHEQYF
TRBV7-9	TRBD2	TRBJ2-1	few	TGTGCCAGCAGCGTTAGCGGGACGACCAATGAGCAGTTCTTC	CASSVSGTTNEQFF
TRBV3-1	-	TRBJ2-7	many	TGTGCCAGCAGCCAAGATCTTAGGGGCTCCTACGAGCAGTACTTC	CASSQDLRGSYEQYF
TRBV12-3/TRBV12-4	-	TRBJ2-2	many	TGTGCCAGCAGCCCCGCGGGGGCGAGCACCGGGGAGCTGTTTTTT	CASSPAGASTGELFF
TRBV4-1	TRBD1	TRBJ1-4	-	TGCGCCAGCAGCCAAGATCCAGGGGGAACTGAAAAACTGTTTTTT	CASSQDPGGTEKLFF
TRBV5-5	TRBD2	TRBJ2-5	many	TGTGCCAGCAGCTTAGCGGGGGGGCTAGGAGAGACCCAGTACTTC	CASSLAGGLGETQYF
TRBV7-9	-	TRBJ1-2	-	TGTGCCAGCAACCCAGGGGCCTTTCCCGGCTACACCTTC	CASNPGAFPGYTF
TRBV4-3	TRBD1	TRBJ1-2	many	TGCGCCAGCAGCTACAACAGGGGGCCCCTTTATGGCTACACCTTC	CASSYNRGPLYGYTF
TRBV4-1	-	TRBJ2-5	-	TGCGCCAGCGCGCAAGTCCAGCAGGCGGGAGAGACCCAGTACTTC	CASAQVQQAGETQYF
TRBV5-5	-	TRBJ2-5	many	TGTGCCACCTACTTAGGGGGGGCTTGGGAGACCCAGTACTTC	CATYLGGAWETQYF